The clone carrying this T cell receptor beta chain was recorded a few times. On average, the one heparinised blood draw given by each donor was about 100 mL. The germline CDR1 and CDR2 sequences are SEHNR and FQNEAQ (reference sequence). This CDR3 contains 11 residues. Between the trimmed V and J ends, which lost 2 bases and 7 bases, there was a span of 6 bases. The source of the sample is a study of beta chain features in type 1 diabetes. Expressed TCRB transcripts were sequenced after all isolated RNA was converted to cDNA. TCRdb's copy holds only in-frame clones and misses some; the assay was immunoSEQ multiplex PCR. In the table there are 850,000 to 900,000 clones, roughly 17% of which are singletons.

Sequencing was carried out using naive CD4+ T cells from blood. The rearrangement links TRBV7-9 to TRBJ2-7; D remains ambiguous. The receptor comes from a young woman in good health. Here the CDR3 reads CASSLMREQYF. Here the CDR3 DNA reads TGTGCCAGCAGCTTAATGCGGGAGCAGTACTTC.